This TCR beta chain originates from a study of shared clonotypes between healthy human individuals. Original methodology: Without quality scores, immunoSEQ junctional reads could not be filtered like full-length reads. Clones were sequenced by immunoSEQ multiplex PCR, and TCRdb holds only the in-frame ones, with some missing. D and trimming were read from the DNA, whereas the V and J calls and clone size are those reported in that table. The data show 1.4 million or so clones, just under 99% seen once. With 4 bases removed from V and 4 bases from J, the gap between germline ends came to 5 bases. The CDR3 covers 11 residues. Per germline, CDR1 SGHDN and CDR2 FVKESK. Details on this clone: The sample holds other DNA sequences that translate to the same CDR3.

The sequence derives from a man aged 25 to 40 in good health. Sequenced: naive CD4+ T cells sorted from blood. As for subset: CD45RA+ positively selected. V usage is TRBV14 and J usage is TRBJ2-7; weak D call: TRBD2 (5 bases). In DNA form, the CDR3 reads TGTGCCAGCAGCCCGGGGTACGAGCAGTACTTC. Its protein is CASSPGYEQYF.